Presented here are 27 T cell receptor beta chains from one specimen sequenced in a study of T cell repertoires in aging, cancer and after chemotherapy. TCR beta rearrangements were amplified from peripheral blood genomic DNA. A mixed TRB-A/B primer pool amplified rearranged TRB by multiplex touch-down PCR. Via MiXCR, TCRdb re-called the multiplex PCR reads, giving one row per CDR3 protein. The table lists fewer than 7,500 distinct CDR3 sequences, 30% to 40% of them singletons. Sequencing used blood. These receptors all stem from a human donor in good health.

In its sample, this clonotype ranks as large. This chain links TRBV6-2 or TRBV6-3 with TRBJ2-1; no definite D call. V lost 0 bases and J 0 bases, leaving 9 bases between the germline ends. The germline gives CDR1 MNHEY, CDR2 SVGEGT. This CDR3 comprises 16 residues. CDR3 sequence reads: CASSYSMEFSYNEQFF. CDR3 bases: TGTGCCAGCAGTTACTCGATGGAGTTCTCCTACAATGAGCAGTTCTTC.

The CDR3 here is CASSRAGTYPNTGELFF. CDR3 in DNA: TGTGCCAGCAGTCGGGCCGGGACATACCCGAACACCGGGGAGCTGTTTTTT. V usage is TRBV6-2 or TRBV6-3 and J usage is TRBJ2-2, with a weak D call TRBD1 (6 bases). CDR1 and CDR2 from the germline V gene are MNHEY and SVGEGT. The CDR3 has 17 amino acids. Deletions cut 5 bases from V and 0 bases from J, with 16 bases between.

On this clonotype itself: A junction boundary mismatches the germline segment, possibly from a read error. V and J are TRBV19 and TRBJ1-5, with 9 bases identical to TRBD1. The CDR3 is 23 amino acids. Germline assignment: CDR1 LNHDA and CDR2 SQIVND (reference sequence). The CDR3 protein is CASSCLESRDRALYRDSNQHQHF. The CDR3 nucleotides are TGTGCCAGTAGCTGCCTGGAGTCCCGGGACAGGGCATTATATCGGGATAGCAATCAGCACCAGCATTTT.

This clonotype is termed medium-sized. CDR3: CATSPTSGTGKLFF. In nucleotides, the CDR3 is TGTGCCACCAGCCCTACCTCAGGGACGGGGAAACTGTTTTTT. The chain employs TRBV15 and TRBJ1-4, with D tentatively TRBD1 (5 bases). CDR1 LNHNV and CDR2 YYDKDF come from the germline V gene (reference sequence). This CDR3 comprises 14 residues. With 5 bases removed from V and 11 bases from J, the gap between germline ends came to 18 bases.

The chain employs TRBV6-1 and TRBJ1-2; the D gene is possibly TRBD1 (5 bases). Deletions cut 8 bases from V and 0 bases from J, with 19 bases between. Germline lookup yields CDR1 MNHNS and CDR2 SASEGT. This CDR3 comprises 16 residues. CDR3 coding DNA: TGTGCCAGCTTCCCTCAGACAGCCGACTCTAACTATGGCTACACCTTC. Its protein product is CASFPQTADSNYGYTF.

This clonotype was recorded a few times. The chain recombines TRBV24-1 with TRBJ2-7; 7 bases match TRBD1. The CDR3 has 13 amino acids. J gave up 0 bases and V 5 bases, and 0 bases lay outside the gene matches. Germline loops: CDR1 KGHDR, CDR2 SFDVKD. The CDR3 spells CATSGDSSYEQYF. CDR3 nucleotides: TGTGCCACCAGTGGGGACAGCTCCTACGAGCAGTACTTC.

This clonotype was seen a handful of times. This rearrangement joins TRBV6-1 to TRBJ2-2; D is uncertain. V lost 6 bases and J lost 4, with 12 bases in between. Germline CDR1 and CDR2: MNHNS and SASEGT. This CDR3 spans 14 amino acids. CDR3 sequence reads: CASSQEPGTGELFF. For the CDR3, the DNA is TGTGCCAGCAGCCAGGAGCCGGGCACCGGGGAGCTGTTTTTT.

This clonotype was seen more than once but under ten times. CDR3 nucleotide sequence: TGTGCCTGGGACCGGTGGAATGAGCAGTTCTTC. It specifies CAWDRWNEQFF. The chain combines TRBV30 with TRBJ2-1, with D uncertain. Trimming removed 5 bases at V and 7 bases at J, with 9 bases between. The CDR3 has 11 residues. Germline-derived CDR1 and CDR2 are GTSNPN and SVGIG (reference sequence).

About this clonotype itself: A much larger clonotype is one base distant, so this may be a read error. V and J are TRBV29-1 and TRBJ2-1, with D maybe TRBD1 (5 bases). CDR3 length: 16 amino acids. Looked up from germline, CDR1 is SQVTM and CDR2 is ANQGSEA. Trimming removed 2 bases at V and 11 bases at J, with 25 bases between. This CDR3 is CSVENPVGRVRNKQFF. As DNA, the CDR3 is TGCAGCGTTGAAAACCCGGTAGGCAGGGTAAGGAATAAGCAGTTCTTC.

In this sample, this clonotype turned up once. CDR3 residues: CASRHGSYTGELFF. CDR3 nucleotides: TGTGCCAGCAGGCACGGCTCCTACACCGGGGAGCTGTTTTTT. V and J are TRBV6-2 or TRBV6-3 and TRBJ2-2; D call uncertain. This CDR3 region has 14 residues. Germline V gene lookup returns CDR1 MNHEY and CDR2 SVGEGT. V lost 6 bases and J lost 3, with 11 bases in between.

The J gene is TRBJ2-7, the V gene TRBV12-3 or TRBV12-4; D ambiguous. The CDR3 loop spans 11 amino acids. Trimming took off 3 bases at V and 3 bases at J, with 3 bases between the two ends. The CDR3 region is CASSFGYEQYF. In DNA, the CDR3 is TGTGCCAGCAGTTTCGGCTACGAGCAGTACTTC.

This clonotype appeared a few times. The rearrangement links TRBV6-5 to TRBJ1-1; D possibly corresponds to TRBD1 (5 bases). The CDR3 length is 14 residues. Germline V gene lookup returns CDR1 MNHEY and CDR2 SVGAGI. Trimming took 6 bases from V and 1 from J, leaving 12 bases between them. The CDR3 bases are TGTGCCAGCAGGCCAGGGAGTTGGAACACTGAAGCTTTCTTT. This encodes CASRPGSWNTEAFF.

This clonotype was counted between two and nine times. The CDR3 DNA sequence: TGTGCCAGCAGCCGAGGCTTGGGGGCAGAGACCCAGTACTTC. Amino acid sequence: CASSRGLGAETQYF. The chain employs TRBV4-2 and TRBJ2-5, with a possible D match to TRBD1 (6 bases). The CDR3 runs 14 residues. Germline assignment: CDR1 LGHNA and CDR2 YNFKEQ. V gave up 4 bases and J gave up 4 bases, with 13 bases separating them.

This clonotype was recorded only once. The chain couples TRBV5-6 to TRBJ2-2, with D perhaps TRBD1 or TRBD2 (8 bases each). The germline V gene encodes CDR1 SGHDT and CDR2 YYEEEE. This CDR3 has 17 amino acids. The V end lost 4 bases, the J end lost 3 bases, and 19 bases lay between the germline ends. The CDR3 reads CASSQGAGGRYTGELFF. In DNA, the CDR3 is TGTGCCAGCAGCCAGGGGGCGGGGGGACGATACACCGGGGAGCTGTTTTTT.

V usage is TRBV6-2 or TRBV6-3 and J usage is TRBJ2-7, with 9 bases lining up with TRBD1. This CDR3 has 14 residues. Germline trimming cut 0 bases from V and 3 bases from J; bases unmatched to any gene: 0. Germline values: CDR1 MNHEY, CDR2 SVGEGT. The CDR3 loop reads CASSYSTGGYEQYF. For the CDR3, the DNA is TGTGCCAGCAGTTACTCGACAGGGGGCTACGAGCAGTACTTC.

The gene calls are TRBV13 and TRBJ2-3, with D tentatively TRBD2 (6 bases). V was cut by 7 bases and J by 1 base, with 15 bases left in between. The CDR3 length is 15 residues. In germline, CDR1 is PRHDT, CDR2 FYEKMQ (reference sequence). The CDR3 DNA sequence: TGTGCCAGCAACGGCGGGGAAGGGGGCACAGATACGCAGTATTTT. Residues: CASNGGEGGTDTQYF.

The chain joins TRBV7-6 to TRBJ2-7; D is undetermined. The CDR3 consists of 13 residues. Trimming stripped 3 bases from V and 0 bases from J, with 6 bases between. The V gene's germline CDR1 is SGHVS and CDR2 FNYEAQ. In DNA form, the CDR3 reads TGTGCCAGCAGCTTCCAGTTCTCCTACGAGCAGTACTTC. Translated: CASSFQFSYEQYF.

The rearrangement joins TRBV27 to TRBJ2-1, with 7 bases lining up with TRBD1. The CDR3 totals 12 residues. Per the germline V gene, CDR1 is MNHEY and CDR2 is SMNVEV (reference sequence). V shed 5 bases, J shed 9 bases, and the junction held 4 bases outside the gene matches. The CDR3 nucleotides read TGTGCCAGCAGTCCAACAGGGGTTGAGCAGTTCTTC. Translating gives CASSPTGVEQFF.

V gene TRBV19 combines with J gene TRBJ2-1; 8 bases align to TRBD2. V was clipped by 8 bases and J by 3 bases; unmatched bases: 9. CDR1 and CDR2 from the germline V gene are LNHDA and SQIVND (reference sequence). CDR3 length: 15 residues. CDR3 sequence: CASGLPGLDYNEQFF. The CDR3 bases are TGTGCCAGTGGACTCCCGGGACTAGACTACAATGAGCAGTTCTTC. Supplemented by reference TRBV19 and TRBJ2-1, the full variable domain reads DGGITQSPKYLFRKEGQNVTLSCEQNLNHDAMYWYRQDPGQGLRLIYYSQIVNDFQKGDIAEGYSVSREKKESFPLTVTSAQKNPTAFYLCASGLPGLDYNEQFFGPGTRLTVL.

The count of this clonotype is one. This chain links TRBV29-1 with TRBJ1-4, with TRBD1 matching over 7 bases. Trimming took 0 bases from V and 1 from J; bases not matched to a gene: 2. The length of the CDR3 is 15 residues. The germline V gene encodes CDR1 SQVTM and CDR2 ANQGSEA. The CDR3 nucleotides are TGCAGCGTTGAAGAGGCAGGGGGAACTAATGAAAAACTGTTTTTT. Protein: CSVEEAGGTNEKLFF.

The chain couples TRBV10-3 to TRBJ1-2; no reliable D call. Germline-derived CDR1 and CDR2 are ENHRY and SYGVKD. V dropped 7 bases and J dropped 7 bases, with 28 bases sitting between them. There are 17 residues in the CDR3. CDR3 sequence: CAIMGGGSLSRGSGYTF. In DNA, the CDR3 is TGTGCCATCATGGGAGGTGGCAGCCTGTCCCGCGGTTCTGGCTACACCTTC.

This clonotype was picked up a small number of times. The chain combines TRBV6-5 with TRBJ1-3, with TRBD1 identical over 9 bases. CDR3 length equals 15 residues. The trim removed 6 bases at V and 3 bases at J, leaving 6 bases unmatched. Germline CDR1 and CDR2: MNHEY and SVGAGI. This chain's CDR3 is CASSRDRADGNTIYF. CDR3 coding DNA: TGTGCCAGCAGCAGGGACAGGGCCGATGGAAACACCATATATTTT.

This CDR3 reads CASSSQRIRSPLHF. The CDR3 nucleotides are TGTGCCAGCAGTTCGCAGCGGATCCGGTCACCCCTCCACTTT. The genes are TRBV12-3 or TRBV12-4 and TRBJ1-6, with no clear D. The V gene lost 4 bases and the J gene lost 10 bases, with 14 bases spanning the gap. The CDR3 has 14 residues.

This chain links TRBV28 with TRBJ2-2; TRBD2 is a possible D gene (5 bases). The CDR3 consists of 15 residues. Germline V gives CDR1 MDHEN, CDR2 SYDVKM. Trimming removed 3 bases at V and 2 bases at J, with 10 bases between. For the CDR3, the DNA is TGTGCCAGCAGTTTCGCCGGACTTAACACCGGGGAGCTGTTTTTT. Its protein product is CASSFAGLNTGELFF.

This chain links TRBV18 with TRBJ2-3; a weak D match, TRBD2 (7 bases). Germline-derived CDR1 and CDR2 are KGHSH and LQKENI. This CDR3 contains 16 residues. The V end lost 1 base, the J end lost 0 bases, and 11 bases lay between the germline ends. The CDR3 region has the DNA TGTGCCAGCTCACCACGGGCGGGGGCCAGCACAGATACGCAGTATTTT. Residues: CASSPRAGASTDTQYF.

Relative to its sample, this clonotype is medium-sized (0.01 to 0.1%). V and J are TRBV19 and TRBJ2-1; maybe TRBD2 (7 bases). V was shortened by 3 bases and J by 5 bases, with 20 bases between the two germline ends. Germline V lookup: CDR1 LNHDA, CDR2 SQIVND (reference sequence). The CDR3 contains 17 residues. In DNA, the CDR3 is TGTGCCAGTAGTATTCTCATTGGGGGGGGGGCTCACAATGAGCAGTTCTTC. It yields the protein CASSILIGGGAHNEQFF. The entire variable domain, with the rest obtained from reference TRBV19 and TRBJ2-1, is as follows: DGGITQSPKYLFRKEGQNVTLSCEQNLNHDAMYWYRQDPGQGLRLIYYSQIVNDFQKGDIAEGYSVSREKKESFPLTVTSAQKNPTAFYLCASSILIGGGAHNEQFFGPGTRLTVL.

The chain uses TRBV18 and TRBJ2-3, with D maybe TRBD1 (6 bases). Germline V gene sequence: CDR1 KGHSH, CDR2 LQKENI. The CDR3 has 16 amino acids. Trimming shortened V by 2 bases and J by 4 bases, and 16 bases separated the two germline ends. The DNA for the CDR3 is TGTGCCAGCTCACCAGCTGATTGGGGGCGGGCAGATACGCAGTATTTT. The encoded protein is CASSPADWGRADTQYF.